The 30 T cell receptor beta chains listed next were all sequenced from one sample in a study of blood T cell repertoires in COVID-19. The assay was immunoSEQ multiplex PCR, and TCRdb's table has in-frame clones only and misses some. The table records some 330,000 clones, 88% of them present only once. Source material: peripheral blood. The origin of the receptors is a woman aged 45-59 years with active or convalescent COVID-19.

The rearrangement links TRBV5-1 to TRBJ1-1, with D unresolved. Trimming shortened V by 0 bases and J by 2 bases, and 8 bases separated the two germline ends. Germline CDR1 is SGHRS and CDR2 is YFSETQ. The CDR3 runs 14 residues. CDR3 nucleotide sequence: TGCGCCAGCAGCTTGGAGCGGCGTAACACTGAAGCTTTCTTT. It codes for CASSLERRNTEAFF.

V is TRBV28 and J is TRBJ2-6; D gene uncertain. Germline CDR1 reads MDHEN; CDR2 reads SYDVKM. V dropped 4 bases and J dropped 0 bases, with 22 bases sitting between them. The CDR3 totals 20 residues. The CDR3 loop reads CASSSSPIEVSDSGANVLTF. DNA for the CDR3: TGTGCCAGCAGTTCCTCACCTATAGAAGTATCCGACTCTGGGGCCAACGTCCTGACTTTC.

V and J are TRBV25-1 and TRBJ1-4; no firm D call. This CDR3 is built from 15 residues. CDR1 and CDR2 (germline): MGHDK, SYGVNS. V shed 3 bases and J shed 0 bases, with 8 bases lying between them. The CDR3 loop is CASSDVRTTNEKLFF. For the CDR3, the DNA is TGTGCCAGCAGTGATGTCAGGACAACTAATGAAAAACTGTTTTTT. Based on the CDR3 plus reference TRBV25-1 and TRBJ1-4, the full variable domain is EADIYQTPRYLVIGTGKKITLECSQTMGHDKMYWYQQDPGMELHLIHYSYGVNSTEKGDLSSESTVSRIRTEHFPLTLESARPSHTSQYLCASSDVRTTNEKLFFGSGTQLSVL.

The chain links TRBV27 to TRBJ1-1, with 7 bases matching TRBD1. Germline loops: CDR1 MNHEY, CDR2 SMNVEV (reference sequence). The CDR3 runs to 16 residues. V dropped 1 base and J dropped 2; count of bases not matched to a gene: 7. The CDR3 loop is CASSLFHRGGNTEAFF. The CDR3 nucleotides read TGTGCCAGCAGTTTATTCCACAGGGGCGGTAACACTGAAGCTTTCTTT.

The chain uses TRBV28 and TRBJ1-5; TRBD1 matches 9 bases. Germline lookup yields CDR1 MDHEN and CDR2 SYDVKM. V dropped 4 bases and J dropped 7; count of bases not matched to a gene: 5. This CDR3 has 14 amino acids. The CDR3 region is CASSSGQGSQPQHF. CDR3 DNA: TGTGCCAGCAGTTCAGGACAGGGGAGCCAGCCCCAGCATTTT.

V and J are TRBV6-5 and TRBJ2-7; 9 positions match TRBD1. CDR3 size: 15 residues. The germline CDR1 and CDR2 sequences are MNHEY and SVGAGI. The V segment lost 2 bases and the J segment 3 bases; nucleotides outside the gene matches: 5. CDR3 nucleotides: TGTGCCAGCAGTTACCGCGGACAGGGGAGCTACGAGCAGTACTTC. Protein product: CASSYRGQGSYEQYF.

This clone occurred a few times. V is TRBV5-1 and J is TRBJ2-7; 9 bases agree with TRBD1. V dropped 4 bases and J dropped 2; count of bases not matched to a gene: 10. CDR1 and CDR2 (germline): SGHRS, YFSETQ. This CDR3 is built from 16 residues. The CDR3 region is CASSATQRQGAYEQYF. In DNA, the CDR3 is TGCGCCAGCAGCGCGACACAACGACAGGGGGCCTACGAGCAGTACTTC.

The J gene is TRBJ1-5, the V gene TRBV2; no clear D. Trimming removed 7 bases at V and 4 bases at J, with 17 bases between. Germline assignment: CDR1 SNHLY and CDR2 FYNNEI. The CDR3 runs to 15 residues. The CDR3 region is CASTPSPWENQPQHF. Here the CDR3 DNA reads TGTGCCAGCACCCCGAGCCCCTGGGAGAATCAGCCCCAGCATTTT.

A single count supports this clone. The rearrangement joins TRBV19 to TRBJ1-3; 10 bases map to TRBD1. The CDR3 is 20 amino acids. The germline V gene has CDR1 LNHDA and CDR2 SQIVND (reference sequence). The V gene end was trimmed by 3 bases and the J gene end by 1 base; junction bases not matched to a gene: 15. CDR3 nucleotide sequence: TGTGCCAGTAGTATGGGACCCGGGACAGGGGATAAACCTTCTGGAAACACCATATATTTT. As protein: CASSMGPGTGDKPSGNTIYF.

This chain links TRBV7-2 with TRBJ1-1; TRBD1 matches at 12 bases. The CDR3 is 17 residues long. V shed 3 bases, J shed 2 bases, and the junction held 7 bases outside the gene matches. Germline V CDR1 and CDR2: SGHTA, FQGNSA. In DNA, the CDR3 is TGTGCCAGCAGCTTCGGGACAGGGGGCCCCCTTAACACTGAAGCTTTCTTT. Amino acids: CASSFGTGGPLNTEAFF.

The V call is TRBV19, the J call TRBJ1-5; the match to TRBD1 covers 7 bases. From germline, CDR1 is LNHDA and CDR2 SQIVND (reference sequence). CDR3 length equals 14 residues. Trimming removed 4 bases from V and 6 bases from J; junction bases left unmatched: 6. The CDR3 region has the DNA TGTGCCAGTAGTACGACAGGGTACCTTCAGCCCCAGCATTTT. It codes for CASSTTGYLQPQHF.

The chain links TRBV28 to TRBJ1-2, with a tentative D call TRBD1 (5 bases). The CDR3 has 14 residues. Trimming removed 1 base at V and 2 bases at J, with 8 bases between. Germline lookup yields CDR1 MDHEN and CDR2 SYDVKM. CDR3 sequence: CASSLFSGNYGYTF. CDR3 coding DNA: TGTGCCAGCAGTTTATTCTCAGGGAACTATGGCTACACCTTC.

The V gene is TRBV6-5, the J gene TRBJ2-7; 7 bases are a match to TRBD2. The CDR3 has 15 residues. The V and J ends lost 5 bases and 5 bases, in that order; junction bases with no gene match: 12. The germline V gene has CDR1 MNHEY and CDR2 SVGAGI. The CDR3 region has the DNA TGTGCCAGCAGTCCCGGACTAGTATCAGTCCACGAGCAGTACTTC. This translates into CASSPGLVSVHEQYF.

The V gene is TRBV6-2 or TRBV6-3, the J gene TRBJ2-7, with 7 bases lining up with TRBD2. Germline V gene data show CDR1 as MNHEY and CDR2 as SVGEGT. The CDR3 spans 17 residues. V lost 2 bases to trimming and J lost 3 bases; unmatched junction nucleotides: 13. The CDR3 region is CASSYVGGPGSYYEQYF. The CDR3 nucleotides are TGTGCCAGCAGTTACGTGGGAGGGCCCGGTAGTTACTACGAGCAGTACTTC.

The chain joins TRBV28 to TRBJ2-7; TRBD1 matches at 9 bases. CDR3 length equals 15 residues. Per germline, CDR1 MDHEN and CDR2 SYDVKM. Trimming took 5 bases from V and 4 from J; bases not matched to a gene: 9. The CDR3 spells CASSPWTGAPYEQYF. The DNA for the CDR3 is TGTGCCAGCAGTCCCTGGACAGGGGCTCCTTACGAGCAGTACTTC.

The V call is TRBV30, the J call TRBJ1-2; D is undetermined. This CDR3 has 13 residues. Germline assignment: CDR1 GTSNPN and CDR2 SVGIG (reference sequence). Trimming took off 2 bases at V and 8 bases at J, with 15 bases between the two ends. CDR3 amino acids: CAWSWNSGGGYTF. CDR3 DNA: TGTGCCTGGAGTTGGAACAGCGGAGGGGGCTACACCTTC.

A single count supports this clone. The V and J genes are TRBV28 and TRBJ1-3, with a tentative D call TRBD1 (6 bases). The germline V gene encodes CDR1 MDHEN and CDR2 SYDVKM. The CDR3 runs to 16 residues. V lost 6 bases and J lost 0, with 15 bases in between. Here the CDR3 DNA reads TGTGCCAGCAGGTTTTCGGGGGGCCTCTCTGGAAACACCATATATTTT. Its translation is CASRFSGGLSGNTIYF.

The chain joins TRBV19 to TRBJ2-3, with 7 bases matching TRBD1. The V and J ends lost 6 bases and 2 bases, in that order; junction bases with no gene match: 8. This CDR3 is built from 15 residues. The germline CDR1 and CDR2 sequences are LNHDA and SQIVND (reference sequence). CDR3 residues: CASRTGQAITDTQYF. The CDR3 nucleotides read TGTGCCAGTAGGACCGGACAGGCGATCACAGATACGCAGTATTTT.

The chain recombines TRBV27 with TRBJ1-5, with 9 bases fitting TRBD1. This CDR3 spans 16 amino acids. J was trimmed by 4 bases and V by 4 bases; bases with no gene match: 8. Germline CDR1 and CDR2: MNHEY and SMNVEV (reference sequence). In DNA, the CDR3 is TGTGCCAGCAGTTCCTACGGGACAGGGTTGAATCAGCCCCAGCATTTT. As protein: CASSSYGTGLNQPQHF.

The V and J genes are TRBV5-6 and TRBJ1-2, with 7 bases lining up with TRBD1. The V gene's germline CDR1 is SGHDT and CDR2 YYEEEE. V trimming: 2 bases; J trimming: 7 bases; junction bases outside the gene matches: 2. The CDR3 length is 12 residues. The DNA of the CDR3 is TGTGCCAGCAGCTTAGGGGGCCTTGGCTACACCTTC. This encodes CASSLGGLGYTF.

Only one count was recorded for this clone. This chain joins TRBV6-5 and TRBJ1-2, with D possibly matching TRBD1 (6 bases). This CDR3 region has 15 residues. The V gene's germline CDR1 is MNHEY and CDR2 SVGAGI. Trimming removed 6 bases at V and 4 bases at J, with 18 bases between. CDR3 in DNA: TGTGCCAGCAGCCGTTACGGGGGGCGCGCCTATGGCTACACCTTC. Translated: CASSRYGGRAYGYTF.

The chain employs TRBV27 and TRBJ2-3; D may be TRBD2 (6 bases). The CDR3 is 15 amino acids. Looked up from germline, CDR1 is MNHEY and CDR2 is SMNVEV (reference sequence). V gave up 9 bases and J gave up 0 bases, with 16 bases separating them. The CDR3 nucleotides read TGTGCCAGGGGGGGATATGACAGAAGCACAGATACGCAGTATTTT. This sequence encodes CARGGYDRSTDTQYF.

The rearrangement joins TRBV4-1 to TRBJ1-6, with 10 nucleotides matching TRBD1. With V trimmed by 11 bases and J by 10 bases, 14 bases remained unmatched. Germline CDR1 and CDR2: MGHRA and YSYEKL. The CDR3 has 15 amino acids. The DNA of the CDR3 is TGCGCCTCCGGGTCCCCCGGGACAGGGGACTCACCCCTCCACTTT. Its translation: CASGSPGTGDSPLHF.

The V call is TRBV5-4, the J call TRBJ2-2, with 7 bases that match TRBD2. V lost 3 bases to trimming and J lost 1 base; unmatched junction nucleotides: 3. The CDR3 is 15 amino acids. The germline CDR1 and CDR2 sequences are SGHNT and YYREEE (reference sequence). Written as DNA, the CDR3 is TGTGCCAGCAGCTGGGAGCGGGAGAACACCGGGGAGCTGTTTTTT. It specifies CASSWERENTGELFF.

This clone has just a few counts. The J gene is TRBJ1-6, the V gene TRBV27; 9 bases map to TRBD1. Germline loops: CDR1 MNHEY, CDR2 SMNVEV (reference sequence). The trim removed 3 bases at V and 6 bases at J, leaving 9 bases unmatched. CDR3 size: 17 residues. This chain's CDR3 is CASSFYSTGGVNSPLHF. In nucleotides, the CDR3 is TGTGCCAGCAGTTTCTACAGTACAGGGGGCGTTAATTCACCCCTCCACTTT.

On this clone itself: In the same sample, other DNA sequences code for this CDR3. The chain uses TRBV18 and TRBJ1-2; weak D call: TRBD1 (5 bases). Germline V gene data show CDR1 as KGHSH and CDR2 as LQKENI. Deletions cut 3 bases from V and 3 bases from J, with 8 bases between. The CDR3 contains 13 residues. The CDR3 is CASSPDRDYGYTF. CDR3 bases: TGTGCCAGCTCACCTGACAGAGACTATGGCTACACCTTC.

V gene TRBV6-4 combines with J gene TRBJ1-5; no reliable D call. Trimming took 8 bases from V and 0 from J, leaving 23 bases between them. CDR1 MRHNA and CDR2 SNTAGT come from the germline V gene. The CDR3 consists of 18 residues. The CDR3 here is CASRRVCQPAYSNQPQHF. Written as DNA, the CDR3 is TGTGCCAGCCGGAGGGTCTGCCAGCCCGCGTATAGCAATCAGCCCCAGCATTTT.

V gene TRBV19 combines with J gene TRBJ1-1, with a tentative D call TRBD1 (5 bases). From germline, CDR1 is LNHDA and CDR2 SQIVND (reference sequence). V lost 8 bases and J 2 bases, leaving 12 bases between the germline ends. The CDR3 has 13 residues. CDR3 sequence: CASHQGANTEAFF. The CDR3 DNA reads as TGTGCCAGTCATCAAGGGGCAAACACTGAAGCTTTCTTT. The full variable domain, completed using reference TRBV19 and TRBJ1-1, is DGGITQSPKYLFRKEGQNVTLSCEQNLNHDAMYWYRQDPGQGLRLIYYSQIVNDFQKGDIAEGYSVSREKKESFPLTVTSAQKNPTAFYLCASHQGANTEAFFGQGTRLTVV.

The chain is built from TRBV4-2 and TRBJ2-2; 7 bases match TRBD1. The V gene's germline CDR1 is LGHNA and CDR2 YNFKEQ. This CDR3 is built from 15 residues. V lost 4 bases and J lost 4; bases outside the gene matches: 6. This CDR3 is CASSPRDSLTGELFF. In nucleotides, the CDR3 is TGTGCCAGCAGCCCACGGGACAGCCTCACCGGGGAGCTGTTTTTT.

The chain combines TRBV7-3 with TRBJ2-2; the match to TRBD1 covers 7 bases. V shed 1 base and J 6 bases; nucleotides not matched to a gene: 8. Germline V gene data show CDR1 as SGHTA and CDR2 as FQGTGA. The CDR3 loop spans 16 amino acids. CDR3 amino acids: CASSLMTGSEPGELFF. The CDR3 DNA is TGTGCCAGCAGCTTAATGACAGGGAGTGAACCCGGGGAGCTGTTTTTT.